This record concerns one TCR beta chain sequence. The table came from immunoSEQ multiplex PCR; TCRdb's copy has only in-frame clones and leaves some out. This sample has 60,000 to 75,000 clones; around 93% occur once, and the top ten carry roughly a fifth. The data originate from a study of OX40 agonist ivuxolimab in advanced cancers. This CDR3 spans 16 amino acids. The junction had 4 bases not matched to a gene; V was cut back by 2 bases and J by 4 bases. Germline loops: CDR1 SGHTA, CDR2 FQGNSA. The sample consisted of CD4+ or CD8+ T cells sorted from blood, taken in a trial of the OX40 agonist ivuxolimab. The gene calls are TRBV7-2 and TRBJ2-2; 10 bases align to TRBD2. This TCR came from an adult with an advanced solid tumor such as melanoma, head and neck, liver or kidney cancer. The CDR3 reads CASSLSGTSVTGELFF. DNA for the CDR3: TGTGCCAGCAGCTTATCAGGGACTAGCGTCACCGGGGAGCTGTTTTTT.